This TCR beta chain is drawn from a study of blood T cell repertoires in COVID-19. The study drew participants aged 18 to 89 years from some 24 US areas. Participants' own reports of clinical history determined their cohort assignment. The method was immunoSEQ multiplex PCR; TCRdb's version includes in-frame clones alone and lacks a portion of them. The table lists some 300,000 clones, roughly 90% of them singletons. With 3 bases removed from V and 4 bases from J, the gap between germline ends came to 14 bases. This CDR3 contains 15 residues. From germline, CDR1 is SGHDN and CDR2 FVKESK. The sample was PBMCs or T cells enriched from blood (not recorded which). The receptor was derived from a woman aged 30 to 39 who had recovered from COVID-19. V is TRBV14 and J is TRBJ2-3, with D perhaps TRBD2 (6 bases). In DNA form, the CDR3 reads TGTGCCAGCAGCCATAGAGGCGGGACTGCAGATACGCAGTATTTT. Its protein is CASSHRGGTADTQYF.